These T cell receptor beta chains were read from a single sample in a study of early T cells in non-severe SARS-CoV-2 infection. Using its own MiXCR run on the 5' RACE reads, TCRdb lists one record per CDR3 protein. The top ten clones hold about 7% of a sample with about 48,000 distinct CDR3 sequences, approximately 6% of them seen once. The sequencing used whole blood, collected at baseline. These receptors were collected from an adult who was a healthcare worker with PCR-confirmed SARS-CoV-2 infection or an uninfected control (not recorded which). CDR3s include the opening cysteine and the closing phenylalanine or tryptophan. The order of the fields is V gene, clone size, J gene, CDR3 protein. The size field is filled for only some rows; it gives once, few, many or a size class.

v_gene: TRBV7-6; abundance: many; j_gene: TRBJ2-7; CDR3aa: CASSPRGRVPYEQYF
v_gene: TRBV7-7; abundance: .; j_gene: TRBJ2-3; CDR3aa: CASGDEDTQYF
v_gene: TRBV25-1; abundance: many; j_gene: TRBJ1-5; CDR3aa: CASSEPLGANQPQHF
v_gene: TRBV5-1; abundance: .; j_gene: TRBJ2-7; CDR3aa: CASSSHGAGTTYEQYF
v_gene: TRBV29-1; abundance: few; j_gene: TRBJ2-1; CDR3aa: CSVEDENRDRQFF
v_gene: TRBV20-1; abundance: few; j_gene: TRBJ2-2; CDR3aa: CSAQREGRYTGELFF
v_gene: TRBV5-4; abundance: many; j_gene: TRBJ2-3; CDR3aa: CASSLLAGLTSTDTQYF
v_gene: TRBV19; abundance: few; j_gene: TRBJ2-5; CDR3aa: CASIGQGAGETQYF
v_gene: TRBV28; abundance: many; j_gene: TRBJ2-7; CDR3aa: CASSTYTGLGRPEQYF
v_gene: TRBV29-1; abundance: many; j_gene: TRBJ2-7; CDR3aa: CSVEKGLGNEQYF
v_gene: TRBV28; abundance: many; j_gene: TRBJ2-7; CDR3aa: CASSFVRQGMFTYEQYF
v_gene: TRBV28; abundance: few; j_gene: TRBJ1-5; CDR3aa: CASSFTPVWAEQPQHF
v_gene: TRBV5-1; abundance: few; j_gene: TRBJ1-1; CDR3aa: CASSRDRATEAFF
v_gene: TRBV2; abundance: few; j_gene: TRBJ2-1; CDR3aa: CANSQGVEQFF
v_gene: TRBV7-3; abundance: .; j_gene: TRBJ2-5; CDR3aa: CASSLDRGYRETQYF
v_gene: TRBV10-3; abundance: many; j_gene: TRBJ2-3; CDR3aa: CAVTGGRADTQYF
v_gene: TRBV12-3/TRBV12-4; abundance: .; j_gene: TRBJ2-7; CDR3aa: CASSFRSGSSYEQYF
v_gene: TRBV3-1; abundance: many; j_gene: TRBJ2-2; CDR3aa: CASSQGPSGSAGELFF
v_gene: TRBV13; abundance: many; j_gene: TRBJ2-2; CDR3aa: CASSEAGTRTGELFF
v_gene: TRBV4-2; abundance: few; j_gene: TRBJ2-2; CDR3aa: CASSHGGTAAPGELFF
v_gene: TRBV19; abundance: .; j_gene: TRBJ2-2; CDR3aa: CASSAVGGLTGELFF
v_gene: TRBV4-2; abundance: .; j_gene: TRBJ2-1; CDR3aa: CASSQDIRVQVNEQFF
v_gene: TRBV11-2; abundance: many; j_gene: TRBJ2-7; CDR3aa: CASSLANEQYF
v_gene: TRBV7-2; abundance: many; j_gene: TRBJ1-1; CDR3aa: CASSRMMNTEAFF
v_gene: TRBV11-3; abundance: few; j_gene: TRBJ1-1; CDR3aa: CASSFYTGTEAFF
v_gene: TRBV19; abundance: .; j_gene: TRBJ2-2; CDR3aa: CASSLGLELPLGGELFF
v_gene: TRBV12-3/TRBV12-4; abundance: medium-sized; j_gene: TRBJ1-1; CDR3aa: CASSFLNTEAFF
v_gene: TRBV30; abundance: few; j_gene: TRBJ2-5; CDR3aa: CAFSLGAKETQYF
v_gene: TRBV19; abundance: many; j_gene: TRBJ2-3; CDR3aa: CASKDITDTQYF
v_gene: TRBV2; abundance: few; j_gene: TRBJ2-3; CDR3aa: CASSEALRDTQYF
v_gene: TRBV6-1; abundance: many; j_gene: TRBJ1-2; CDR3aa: CASSEAAGSSDGYTF
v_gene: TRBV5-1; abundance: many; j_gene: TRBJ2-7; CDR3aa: CASSLDRQGVGEQYF
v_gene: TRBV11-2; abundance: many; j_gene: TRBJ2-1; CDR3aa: CASSLVERGNNEQFF
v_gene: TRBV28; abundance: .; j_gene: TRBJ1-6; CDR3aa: CASSSQMAGNSPLHF
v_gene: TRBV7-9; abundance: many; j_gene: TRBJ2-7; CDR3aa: CASSGKGTPYEQYF
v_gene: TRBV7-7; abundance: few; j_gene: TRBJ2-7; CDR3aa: CASSLRMGGEQYF
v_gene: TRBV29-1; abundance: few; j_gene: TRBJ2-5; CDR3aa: CSVEGVGRQTQYF
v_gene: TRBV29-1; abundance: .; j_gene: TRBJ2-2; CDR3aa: CSVSSGNTGELFF
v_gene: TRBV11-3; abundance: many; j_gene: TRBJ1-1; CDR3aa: CASSLSAGRTEAFF
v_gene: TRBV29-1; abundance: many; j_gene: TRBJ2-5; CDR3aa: CSVDRGEETQYF
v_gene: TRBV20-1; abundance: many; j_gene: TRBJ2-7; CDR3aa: CSARSGGLGEQYF
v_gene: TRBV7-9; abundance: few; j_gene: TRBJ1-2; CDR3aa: CASSEDYGYTF
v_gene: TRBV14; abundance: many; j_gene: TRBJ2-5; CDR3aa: CASSQVPEATQYF
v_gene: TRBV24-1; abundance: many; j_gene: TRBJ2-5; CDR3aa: CATAPGQGETQYF
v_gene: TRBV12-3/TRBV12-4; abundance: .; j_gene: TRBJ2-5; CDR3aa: CASSLGREGLKETQYF
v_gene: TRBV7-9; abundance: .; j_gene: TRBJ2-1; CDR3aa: CASSSRGDNEQFF
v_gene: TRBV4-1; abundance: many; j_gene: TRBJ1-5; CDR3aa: CASSQALNSNQPQHF
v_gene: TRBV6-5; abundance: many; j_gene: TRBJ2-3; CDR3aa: CASSYRKGGADTQYF
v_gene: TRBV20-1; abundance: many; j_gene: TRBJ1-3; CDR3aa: CSARTATGNTIYF
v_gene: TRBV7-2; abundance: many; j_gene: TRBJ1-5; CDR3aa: CASSLKGPGLSNQPQHF
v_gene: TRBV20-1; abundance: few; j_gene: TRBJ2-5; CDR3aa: CSARRAGETQYF
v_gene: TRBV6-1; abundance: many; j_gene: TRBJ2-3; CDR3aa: CASSGGTGGTDTQYF